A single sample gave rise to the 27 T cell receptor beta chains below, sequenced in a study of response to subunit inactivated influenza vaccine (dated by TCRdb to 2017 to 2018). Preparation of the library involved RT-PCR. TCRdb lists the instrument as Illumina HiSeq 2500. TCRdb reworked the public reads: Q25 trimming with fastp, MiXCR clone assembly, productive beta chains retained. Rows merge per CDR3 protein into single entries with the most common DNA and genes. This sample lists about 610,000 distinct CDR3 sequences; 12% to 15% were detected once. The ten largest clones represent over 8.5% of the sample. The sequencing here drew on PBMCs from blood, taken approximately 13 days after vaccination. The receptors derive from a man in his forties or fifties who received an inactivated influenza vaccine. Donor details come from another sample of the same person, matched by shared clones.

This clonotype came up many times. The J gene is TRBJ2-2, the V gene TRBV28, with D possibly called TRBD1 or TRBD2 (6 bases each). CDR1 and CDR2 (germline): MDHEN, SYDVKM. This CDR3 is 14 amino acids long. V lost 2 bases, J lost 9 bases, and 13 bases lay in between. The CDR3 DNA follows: TGTGCCAGCAGTTTACCTACGGGGGCCCGGGAGCTGTTTTTT. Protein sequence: CASSLPTGARELFF.

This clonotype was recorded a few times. The CDR3 nucleotides are TGCGCCACCGATACTAGCGGGAGTTACAATGAGCAGTTCTTC. Protein: CATDTSGSYNEQFF. The chain combines TRBV5-1 with TRBJ2-1, with 11 bases that match TRBD2. Germline CDR1 SGHRS, CDR2 YFSETQ. The CDR3 spans 14 residues. Trimming took 9 bases from V and 4 from J; bases not matched to a gene: 6. Based on the CDR3 plus reference TRBV5-1 and TRBJ2-1, the full variable domain is KAGVTQTPRYLIKTRGQQVTLSCSPISGHRSVSWYQQTPGQGLQFLFEYFSETQRNKGNFPGRFSGRQFSNSRSEMNVSTLELGDSALYLCATDTSGSYNEQFFGPGTRLTVL.

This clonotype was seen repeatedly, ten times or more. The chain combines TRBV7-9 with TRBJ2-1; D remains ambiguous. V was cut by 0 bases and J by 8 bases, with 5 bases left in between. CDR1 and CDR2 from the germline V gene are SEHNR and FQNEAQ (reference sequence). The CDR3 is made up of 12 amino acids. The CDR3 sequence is CASSLAWDEQFF. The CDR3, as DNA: TGTGCCAGCAGCTTAGCCTGGGATGAGCAGTTCTTC. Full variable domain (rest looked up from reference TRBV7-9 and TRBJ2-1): DTGVSQNPRHKITKRGQNVTFRCDPISEHNRLYWYRQTLGQGPEFLTYFQNEAQLEKSRLLSDRFSAERPKGSFSTLEIQRTEQGDSAMYLCASSLAWDEQFFGPGTRLTVL.

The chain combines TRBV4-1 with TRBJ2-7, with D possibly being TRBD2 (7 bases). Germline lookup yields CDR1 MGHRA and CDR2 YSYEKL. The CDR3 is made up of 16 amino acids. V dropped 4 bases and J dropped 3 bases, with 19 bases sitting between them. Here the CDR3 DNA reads TGCGCCAGCAGCCCCCACAGGGTTGGGGGGGGCTACGAGCAGTACTTC. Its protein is CASSPHRVGGGYEQYF.

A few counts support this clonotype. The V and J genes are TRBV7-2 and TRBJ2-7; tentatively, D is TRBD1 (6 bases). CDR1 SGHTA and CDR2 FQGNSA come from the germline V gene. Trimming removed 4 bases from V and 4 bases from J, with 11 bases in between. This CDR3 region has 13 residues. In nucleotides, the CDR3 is TGTGCCAGCAGCTGGAGGACAGATTACGAGCAGTACTTC. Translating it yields CASSWRTDYEQYF.

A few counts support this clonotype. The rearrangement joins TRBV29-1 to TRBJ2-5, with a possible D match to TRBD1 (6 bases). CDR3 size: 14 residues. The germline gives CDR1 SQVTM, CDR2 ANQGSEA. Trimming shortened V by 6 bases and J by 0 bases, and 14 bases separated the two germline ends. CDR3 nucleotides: TGCAGCGTCGCCCGGACAGACCACCAAGAGACCCAGTACTTC. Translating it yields CSVARTDHQETQYF.

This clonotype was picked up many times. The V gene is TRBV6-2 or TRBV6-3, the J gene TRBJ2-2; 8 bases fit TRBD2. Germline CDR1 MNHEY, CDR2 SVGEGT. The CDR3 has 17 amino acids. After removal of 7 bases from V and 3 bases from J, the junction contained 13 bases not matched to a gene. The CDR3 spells CASTPGEREWYTGELFF. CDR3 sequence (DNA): TGTGCCAGCACCCCGGGGGAGCGGGAGTGGTACACCGGGGAGCTGTTTTTT.

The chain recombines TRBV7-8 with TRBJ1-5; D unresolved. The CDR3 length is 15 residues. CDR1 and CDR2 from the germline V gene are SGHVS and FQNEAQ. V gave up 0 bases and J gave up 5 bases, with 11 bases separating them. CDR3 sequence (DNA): TGTGCCAGCAGCTTAGCGGGATCGTATCATCAGCCCCAGCATTTT. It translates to CASSLAGSYHQPQHF.

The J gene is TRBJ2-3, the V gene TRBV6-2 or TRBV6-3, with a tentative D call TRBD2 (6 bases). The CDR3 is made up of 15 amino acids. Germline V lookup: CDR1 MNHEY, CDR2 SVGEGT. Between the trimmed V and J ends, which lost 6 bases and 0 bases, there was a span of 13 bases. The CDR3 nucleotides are TGTGCCAGCAGCCAATCCGGGACTAGCACAGATACGCAGTATTTT. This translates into CASSQSGTSTDTQYF.

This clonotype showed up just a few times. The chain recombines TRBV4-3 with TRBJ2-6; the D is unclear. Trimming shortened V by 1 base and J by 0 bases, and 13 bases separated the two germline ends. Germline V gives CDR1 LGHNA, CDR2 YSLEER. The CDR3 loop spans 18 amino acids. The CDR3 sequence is CASSQGWAALSGANVLTF. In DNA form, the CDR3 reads TGCGCCAGCAGCCAAGGTTGGGCAGCCCTCTCTGGGGCCAACGTCCTGACTTTC.

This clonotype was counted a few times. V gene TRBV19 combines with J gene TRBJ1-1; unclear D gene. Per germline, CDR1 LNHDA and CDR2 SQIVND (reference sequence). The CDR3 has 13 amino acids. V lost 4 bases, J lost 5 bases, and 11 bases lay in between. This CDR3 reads CASSRRGETEAFF. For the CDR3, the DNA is TGTGCCAGTAGTAGACGGGGAGAAACTGAAGCTTTCTTT.

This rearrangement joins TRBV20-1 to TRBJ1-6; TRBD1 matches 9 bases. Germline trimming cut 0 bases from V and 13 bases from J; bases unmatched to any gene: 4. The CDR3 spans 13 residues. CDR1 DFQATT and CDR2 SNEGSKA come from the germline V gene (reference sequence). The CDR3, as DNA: TGCAGTGCTAGAGAAGTCGGACAGGGGCCCCTCCACTTT. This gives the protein CSAREVGQGPLHF.

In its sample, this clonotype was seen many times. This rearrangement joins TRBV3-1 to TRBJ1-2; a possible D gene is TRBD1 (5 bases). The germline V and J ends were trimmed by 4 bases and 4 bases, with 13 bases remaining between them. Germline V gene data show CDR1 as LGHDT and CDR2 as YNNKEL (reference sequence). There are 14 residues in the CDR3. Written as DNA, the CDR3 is TGTGCCAGCAGCCCAGGCGGGGGTGCCTATGGCTACACCTTC. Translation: CASSPGGGAYGYTF.

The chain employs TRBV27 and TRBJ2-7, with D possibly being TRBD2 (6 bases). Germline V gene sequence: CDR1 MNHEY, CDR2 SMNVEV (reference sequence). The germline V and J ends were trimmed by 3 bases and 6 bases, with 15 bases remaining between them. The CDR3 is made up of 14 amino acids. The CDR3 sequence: CASSFLGLNPEQYF. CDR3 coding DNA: TGTGCCAGCAGTTTTCTCGGACTAAATCCCGAGCAGTACTTC.

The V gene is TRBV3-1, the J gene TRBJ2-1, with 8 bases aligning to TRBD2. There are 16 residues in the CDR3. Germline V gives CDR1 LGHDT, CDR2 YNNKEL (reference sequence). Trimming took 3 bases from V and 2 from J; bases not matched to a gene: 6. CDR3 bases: TGTGCCAGCAGCCATGCCTTCGGGGGGGCCTACAATGAGCAGTTCTTC. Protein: CASSHAFGGAYNEQFF.

The CDR3 region has the DNA TGCAGTGCCGTTTCGGGGGCTAGCAATCAGCCCCAGCATTTT. It translates to CSAVSGASNQPQHF. The rearrangement uses TRBV20-1 and TRBJ1-5, with TRBD1 as a possible D gene (6 bases). V lost 6 bases, J lost 0 bases, and 12 bases lay in between. Germline lookup yields CDR1 DFQATT and CDR2 SNEGSKA (reference sequence). This CDR3 contains 14 residues.

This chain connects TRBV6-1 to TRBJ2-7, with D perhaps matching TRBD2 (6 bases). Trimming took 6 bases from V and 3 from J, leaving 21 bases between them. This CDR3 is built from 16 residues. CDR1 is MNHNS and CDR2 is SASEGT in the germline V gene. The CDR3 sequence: CASRPSGEQRRYEQYF. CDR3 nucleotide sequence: TGTGCCAGCAGACCTTCGGGGGAACAACGACGCTACGAGCAGTACTTC.

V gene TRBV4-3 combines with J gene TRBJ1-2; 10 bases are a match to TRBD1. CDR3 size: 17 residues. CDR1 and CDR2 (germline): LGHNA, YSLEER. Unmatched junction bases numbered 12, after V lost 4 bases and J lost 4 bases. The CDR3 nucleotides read TGCGCCAGCAGCCCTTATCTCCCGGGACAGGGGAGCTATGGCTACACCTTC. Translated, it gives CASSPYLPGQGSYGYTF.

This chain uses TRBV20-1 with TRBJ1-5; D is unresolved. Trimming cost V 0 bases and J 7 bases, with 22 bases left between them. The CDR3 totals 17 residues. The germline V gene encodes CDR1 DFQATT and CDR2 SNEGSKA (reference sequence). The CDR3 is CSARDQGLGGNKQPQHF. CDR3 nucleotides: TGCAGTGCTAGAGATCAAGGCCTTGGAGGGAATAAACAGCCCCAGCATTTT.

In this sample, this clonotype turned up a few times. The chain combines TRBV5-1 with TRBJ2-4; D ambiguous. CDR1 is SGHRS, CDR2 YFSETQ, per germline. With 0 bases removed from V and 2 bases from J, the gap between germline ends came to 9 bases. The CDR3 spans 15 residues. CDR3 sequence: CASSLGRVPKNIQYF. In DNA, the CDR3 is TGCGCCAGCAGCTTGGGCCGGGTTCCCAAAAACATTCAGTACTTC. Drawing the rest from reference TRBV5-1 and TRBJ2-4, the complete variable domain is KAGVTQTPRYLIKTRGQQVTLSCSPISGHRSVSWYQQTPGQGLQFLFEYFSETQRNKGNFPGRFSGRQFSNSRSEMNVSTLELGDSALYLCASSLGRVPKNIQYFGAGTRLSVL.

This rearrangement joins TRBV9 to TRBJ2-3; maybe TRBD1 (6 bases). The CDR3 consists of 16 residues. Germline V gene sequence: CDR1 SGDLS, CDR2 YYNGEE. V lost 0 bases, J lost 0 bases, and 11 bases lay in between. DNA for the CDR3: TGTGCCAGCAGCGTAGGTGGGGGCCCAAGCACAGATACGCAGTATTTT. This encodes CASSVGGGPSTDTQYF. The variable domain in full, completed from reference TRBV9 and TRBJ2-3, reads DSGVTQTPKHLITATGQRVTLRCSPRSGDLSVYWYQQSLDQGLQFLIQYYNGEERAKGNILERFSAQQFPDLHSELNLSSLELGDSALYFCASSVGGGPSTDTQYFGPGTRLTVL.

The CDR3: CASSYLGARVGNEQFF. The CDR3 DNA is TGTGCCAGCAGCTATCTTGGGGCCAGGGTTGGGAATGAGCAGTTCTTC. The chain recombines TRBV5-8 with TRBJ2-1, with D possibly being TRBD1 (5 bases). The CDR3 sequence is 16 residues long. V was trimmed by 3 bases and J by 7 bases, leaving 20 bases between them. CDR1 and CDR2 from the germline V gene are SGHTS and YDEGEE.

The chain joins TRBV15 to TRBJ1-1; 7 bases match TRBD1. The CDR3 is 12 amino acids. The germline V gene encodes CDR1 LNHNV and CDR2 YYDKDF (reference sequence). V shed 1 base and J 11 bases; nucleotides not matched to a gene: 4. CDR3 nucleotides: TGTGCCACCAGCAGAGTCGAGGGGGCGGCTTTCTTT. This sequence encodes CATSRVEGAAFF. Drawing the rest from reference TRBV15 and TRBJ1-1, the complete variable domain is DAMVIQNPRYQVTQFGKPVTLSCSQTLNHNVMYWYQQKSSQAPKLLFHYYDKDFNNEADTPDNFQSRRPNTSFCFLDIRSPGLGDTAMYLCATSRVEGAAFFGQGTRLTVV.

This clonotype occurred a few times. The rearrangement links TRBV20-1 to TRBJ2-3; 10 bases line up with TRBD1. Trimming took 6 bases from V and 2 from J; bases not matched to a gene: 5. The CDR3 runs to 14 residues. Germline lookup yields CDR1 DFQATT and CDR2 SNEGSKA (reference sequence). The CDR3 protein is CSAPGQGNTDTQYF. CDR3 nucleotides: TGCAGTGCACCGGGACAGGGGAACACAGATACGCAGTATTTT.

The CDR3 nucleotides are TGTGCCATCAGTACGACTACAGGGGTGAACACTGAAGCTTTCTTT. Encoded protein: CAISTTTGVNTEAFF. The rearrangement uses TRBV10-3 and TRBJ1-1, with 7 bases lining up with TRBD1. V shed 5 bases, J shed 0 bases, and the junction held 6 bases outside the gene matches. The CDR3 is 15 amino acids. Germline V gene data show CDR1 as ENHRY and CDR2 as SYGVKD.

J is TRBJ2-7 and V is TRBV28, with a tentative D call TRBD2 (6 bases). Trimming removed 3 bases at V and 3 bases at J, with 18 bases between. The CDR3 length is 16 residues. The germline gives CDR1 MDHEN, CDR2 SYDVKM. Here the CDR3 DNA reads TGTGCCAGCAGTTTTGATGTGCGGGAAGGTCACTACGAGCAGTACTTC. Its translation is CASSFDVREGHYEQYF.

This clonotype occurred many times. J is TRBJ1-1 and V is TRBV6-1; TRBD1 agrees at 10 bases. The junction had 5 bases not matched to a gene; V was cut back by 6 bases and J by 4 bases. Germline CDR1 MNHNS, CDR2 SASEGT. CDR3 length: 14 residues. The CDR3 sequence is CASRGTGVSTEAFF. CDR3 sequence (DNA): TGTGCCAGCAGGGGGACAGGGGTGAGCACTGAAGCTTTCTTT.